The present TCR beta chain was sequenced within a study of T cells in Graves' hyperthyroidism and ophthalmopathy. Germline V gives CDR1 KGHDR, CDR2 SFDVKD. The length of the CDR3 is 16 residues. Trimming stripped 4 bases from V and 3 bases from J, with 14 bases between. Source material for PBMCs was around 10 ml fresh peripheral blood. Amplified TCR beta CDR3 regions came from RNA transcripts. During a first-round RT-PCR of the TCR CDR3, the HTBI primer set was used. Via MiXCR, TCRdb re-called the multiplex PCR reads, giving one row per CDR3 protein. This table holds some 500,000 distinct CDR3 sequences, roughly a quarter found once. This clonotype came up many times.

This sequence originates from a woman aged 30 to 39 with Graves' ophthalmopathy. What was sequenced was blood. V gene TRBV24-1 combines with J gene TRBJ2-2, with D perhaps TRBD1 or TRBD2 (5 bases each). As DNA, the CDR3 is TGTGCCACCAGTGACTCCGGGACGGGTCACACCGGGGAGCTGTTTTTT. This translates into CATSDSGTGHTGELFF.